This T cell receptor (beta chain) comes out of a study of long-term antiretroviral therapy in people with HIV (dated by TCRdb to the early 2020s). Concerning the study at large: The earliest samples were collected approximately a decade before the 2015 WHO recommendation for immediate ART, a period when ART was typically delayed until CD4 counts fell. About a third of the roughly 30 participants with HIV were female. A retrospective serial study tested whether changes in peripheral blood TRB repertoire composition and diversity were associated with ART initiation and durable HIV suppression. The cohort contributed roughly 200 cryopreserved PBMC samples from about 30 adults with confirmed HIV infection, collected serially over a mean of about 6 years (range 1-12). No cross-contamination during QIAcube processing was shown when test extractions of a monoclonal T-cell line were performed alongside some 33 polyclonal samples.

Inclusion was restricted to participants for whom at least one PBMC sample before ART initiation and at least two post-ART samples were available. All participants with HIV were treated in the United States of America. Before DNA extraction, cryopreserved samples containing about 0.9-11 million PBMC were thawed and washed. At the time of the earliest PBMC sample, participants with HIV were aged between about 23 and 55 years. PBMC samples from each participant spanned 1-4 timepoints before ART initiation and 2-8 timepoints after ART initiation, with a median of 7 samples. For every participant, serial HIV viral load, CD4+ T-cell count, ART history and demographic data were obtained. Genomic DNA was extracted from unsorted PBMC with a Qiagen kit on a QIAcube, with processing performed in batches of 12 samples. The immunoSEQ hsTCRB v3.0 assay was used at survey level resolution to sequence the TRB variable region. The target sequencing depth for TRB was roughly 40,000-50,000 T-cell genomes per sample. Pooled TRB libraries were sequenced on an Illumina MiSeq with a v3 150-cycle kit. The original methods were these. Repertoire analysis was performed in R inside a reproducible Nextflow workflow that covered QC, data transformation and analysis. LymphoSeq2, an R package for exploring AIRR-Seq data, was used to implement custom analyses. After excluding several samples that yielded fewer than 5000 total TRB sequences, 190 or so HIV repertoires remained for analysis. Among the roughly 200 retained HIV repertoires, 55 to 60 were collected before ART initiation and 120 to 140 after ART initiation. Each repertoire was downsampled to 5000 TRB nucleotide sequences, and summary statistics were averaged across 100 downsampling iterations. Only TRB sequences with CDR3 regions of at least seven amino acids were retained for analysis. A Shannon entropy-derived clonality score and the Gini coefficient were used to measure diversity. In repertoire networks, the top 5000 CDR3 amino acid sequences were linked whenever an edit distance of one separated two sequences. Antigen specificity groups and MHC restriction were predicted for TRB CDR3 amino acid sequences with GLIPH2. CDR3 amino acid sequences were matched against VDJdb and McPAS-TCR to flag known CMV, EBV, HIV or tissue antigen associations. Pre-ART, post-ART and control groups were compared with Wilcoxon signed-rank tests and Holm-Bonferroni correction. The table comes from immuneACCESS by way of TCRdb, which keeps in-frame sequences with V and J called. Part of the clones is missing from these tables; in studies checked, under half for an unresolved V gene and the rest for unknown reasons. The DNA gave D and trimming, while V, J and clone size come from that table. A total of tens of thousands of clones appear in this sample, about 86% of them only once. The ten largest clones capture roughly 4.5% of the sample.

Results and caveats for the whole study, not just this receptor: Because pre-ART samples had limited cell numbers, profiling was done on unsorted PBMC rather than on sorted CD4+ and CD8+ T cells. Because PBMC availability was limited, only the TCR beta chain was sequenced, with no alpha chain pairing. The samples span the years 2004 to 2017, and the ART regimens used at that time may not be as effective as current regimens. ART initiation was associated with a significant increase in TRB diversity, but diversity stayed significantly below transplant donor controls even after long-term ART. Compared with controls, HIV repertoires had narrower CDR3 length ranges, and the network structure pointed to an antigen-experienced repertoire that shifted only slightly toward naive after ART. Expanded TRB clones identified before ART initiation dominated the repertoire at all time points, although this dominance fluctuated and declined in many PLHIV after ART. No data were available on ART adherence, viral resistance or therapy changes, limiting inferences about post-ART repertoire changes.

Turning to this clone: No cognate antigen has been identified for it. Base qualities are not recorded, but no much larger clone differs from it by a single base.

The germline V gene encodes CDR1 MNHEY and CDR2 SMNVEV (reference sequence). The cysteine opens and the phenylalanine closes a CDR3 of 14 amino acids. Left in the record is the CDR3 DNA by itself, 42 bases read in frame from the first base. V sheds 2 bases and J sheds 15 bases, leaving 17 bases between their ends. The TCR was taken from a man aged 60 to 75 with HIV. The sequences come from unsorted PBMCs, collected 1.3 years after starting antiretroviral therapy. In this chain, TRBV27 is recombined with TRBJ1-6; D gene: possibly TRBD1, on 6 matching bases. The nucleotides are TGTGCCAGCAGTTTAATGTCAGGGGATCCTCTCCTCCACTTT. Its translation reads: CASSLMSGDPLLHF.